Listed here are 3 T cell receptor beta chains from one sample, sequenced in a study of blood T cell repertoires in COVID-19 (dated by TCRdb to the early 2020s). Receptor libraries were prepared by the immunoSEQ multiplex PCR assay. Entries here come from immuneACCESS through TCRdb and include only in-frame sequences with V and J called. Some clones fail to appear in such tables; in the studies checked, an unresolved V gene covers under half of the shortfall, and the cause of the remainder is unknown. This sample lists around 300,000 clones; more than 70% were detected once. The top ten clonotypes cover around 2% of the sample. The material sequenced was PBMCs or T cells enriched from blood (not recorded which). Receptors were obtained from a woman aged 60-75 years in a cohort exposed to, infected with or recovered from COVID-19 (not recorded which).

The rearrangement links TRBV29-1 to TRBJ2-1; TRBD2 matches at 7 bases. Germline CDR1 reads SQVTM; CDR2 reads ANQGSEA. The CDR3 sequence is 13 residues long. Trimming cost V 3 bases and J 9 bases; bases outside gene matches: 8. For the CDR3, the DNA is TGCAGCGTTGACGGGGGGTTTGGGGCTGAGCAGTTCTTC. Amino acid sequence: CSVDGGFGAEQFF.

The chain recombines TRBV11-3 with TRBJ2-3; 8 nucleotides match TRBD1. CDR3 length: 15 residues. After removal of 5 bases from V and 2 bases from J, the junction contained 6 bases not matched to a gene. Germline-derived CDR1 and CDR2 are SGHNT and YENEEA. DNA for the CDR3: TGTGCCAGCAGCCCTGGACAGGGCCACACAGATACGCAGTATTTT. Translation: CASSPGQGHTDTQYF.

The genes are TRBV9 and TRBJ2-7; 10 bases agree with TRBD2. The V gene end was trimmed by 4 bases and the J gene end by 5 bases; junction bases not matched to a gene: 15. The CDR3 runs 17 residues. In germline, CDR1 is SGDLS, CDR2 YYNGEE. The CDR3 DNA reads TGTGCCAGCAGCCCCCGGCTAGCGGGAGATTCTTTCCACGAGCAGTACTTC. Translated, it gives CASSPRLAGDSFHEQYF. The full variable domain, its missing parts supplied by reference TRBV9 and TRBJ2-7, is DSGVTQTPKHLITATGQRVTLRCSPRSGDLSVYWYQQSLDQGLQFLIQYYNGEERAKGNILERFSAQQFPDLHSELNLSSLELGDSALYFCASSPRLAGDSFHEQYFGPGTRLTVT.